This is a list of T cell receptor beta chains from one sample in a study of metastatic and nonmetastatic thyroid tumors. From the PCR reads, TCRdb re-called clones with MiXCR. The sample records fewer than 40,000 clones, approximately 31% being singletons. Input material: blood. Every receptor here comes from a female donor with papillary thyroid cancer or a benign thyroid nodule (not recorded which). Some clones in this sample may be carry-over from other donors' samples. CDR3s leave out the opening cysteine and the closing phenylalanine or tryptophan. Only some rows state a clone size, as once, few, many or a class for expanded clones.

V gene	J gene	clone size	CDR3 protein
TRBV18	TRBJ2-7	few	ASSPEGTVRIAEQY
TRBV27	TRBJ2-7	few	ASSLGGTWNYEQY
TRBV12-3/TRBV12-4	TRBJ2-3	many	ASSLGGGTLSTDTQY
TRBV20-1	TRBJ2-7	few	SARIPQFYEQY
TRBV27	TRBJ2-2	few	ASTRQFRAGYLF
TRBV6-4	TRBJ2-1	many	ASSDGGSLSPYNEQF
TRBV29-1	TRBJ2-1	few	GAGVETGSYNEQF
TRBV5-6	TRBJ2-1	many	ASSLFENNEQF
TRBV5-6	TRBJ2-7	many	ASSLALGDEQY
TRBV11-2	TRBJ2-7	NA	ASSLRAEGEQY
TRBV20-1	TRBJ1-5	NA	SARGPSNQRPH
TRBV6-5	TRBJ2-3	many	ASSYSFGVAGSTDTQY
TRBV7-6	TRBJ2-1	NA	ASSPSNEQL
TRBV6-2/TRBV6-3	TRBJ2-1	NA	ASSYSPVAINEQF
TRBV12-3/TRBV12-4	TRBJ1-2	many	ASSWGVANYGYT
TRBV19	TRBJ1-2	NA	ASIQGGPGGGYT
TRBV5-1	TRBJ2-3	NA	ASSSGQGMDTQY
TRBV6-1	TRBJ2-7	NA	ASSEPASYEQY
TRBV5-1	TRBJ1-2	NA	DSRDPRGRWDANYGYT
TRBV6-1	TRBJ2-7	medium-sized	ASLTKYEQY
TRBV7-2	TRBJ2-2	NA	ASSLGSGELF
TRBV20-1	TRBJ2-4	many	SASDWRGSLAKNIQY
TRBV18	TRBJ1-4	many	ASSTQGPQSAGFEKLF
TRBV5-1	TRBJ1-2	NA	ASRDSDRSTAGYGYT
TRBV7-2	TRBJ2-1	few	ASSLAGSPYNEQF
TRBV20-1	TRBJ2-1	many	SARARWNEQF